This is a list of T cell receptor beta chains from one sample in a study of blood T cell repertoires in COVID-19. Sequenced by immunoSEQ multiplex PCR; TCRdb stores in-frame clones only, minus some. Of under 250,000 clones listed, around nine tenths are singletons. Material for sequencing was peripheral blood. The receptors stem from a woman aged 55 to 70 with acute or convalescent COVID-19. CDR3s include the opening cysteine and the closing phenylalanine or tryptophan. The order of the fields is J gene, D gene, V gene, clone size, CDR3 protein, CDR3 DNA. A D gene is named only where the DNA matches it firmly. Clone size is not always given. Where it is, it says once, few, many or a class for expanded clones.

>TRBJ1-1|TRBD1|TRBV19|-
CASSAGQGAFEAFF
TGTGCCAGTAGTGCCGGACAGGGGGCGTTCGAAGCTTTCTTT
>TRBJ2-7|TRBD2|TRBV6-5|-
CASSYGGGARYEQYF
TGTGCCAGCAGTTACGGCGGGGGGGCTCGGTACGAGCAGTACTTC
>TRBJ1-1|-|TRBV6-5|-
CASRLTSGVGTEAFF
TGTGCCAGCAGGCTGACCTCCGGGGTCGGCACTGAAGCTTTCTTT
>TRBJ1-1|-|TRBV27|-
CASSFWEGTEAFF
TGTGCCAGCAGTTTTTGGGAGGGCACTGAAGCTTTCTTT
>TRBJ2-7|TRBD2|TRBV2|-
CASTGPSGTSYEQYF
TGTGCCAGCACTGGCCCTAGCGGGACCTCCTACGAGCAGTACTTC
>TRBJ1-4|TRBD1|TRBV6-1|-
CASSDRGAPTNEKLFF
TGTGCCAGCAGTGACAGGGGGGCCCCAACTAATGAAAAACTGTTTTTT
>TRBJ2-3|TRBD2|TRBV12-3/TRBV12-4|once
CASSIAGALPYF
TGTGCCAGCAGTATAGCGGGGGCCCTTCCGTATTTT
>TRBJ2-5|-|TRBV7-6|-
CASSSLQETQYF
TGTGCCAGCAGCTCACTCCAAGAGACCCAGTACTTC
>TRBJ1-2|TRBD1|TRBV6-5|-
CASSYSGTGGYYGYTF
TGTGCCAGCAGTTACTCAGGGACAGGGGGCTACTATGGCTACACCTTC
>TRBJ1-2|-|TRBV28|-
CASSPWTYLREGGYTF
TGTGCCAGCAGTCCTTGGACTTACCTCAGAGAAGGAGGCTACACCTTC
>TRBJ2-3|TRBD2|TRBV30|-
CAWSGLAGSTDTQYF
TGTGCCTGGAGTGGGTTAGCGGGCTCCACAGATACGCAGTATTTT
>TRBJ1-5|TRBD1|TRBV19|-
CASSIDSTGGQPQHF
TGTGCCAGTAGTATAGATAGCACAGGGGGCCAGCCCCAGCATTTT
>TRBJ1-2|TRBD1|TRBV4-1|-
CASSQEGTVHSGYTF
TGCGCCAGCAGCCAAGAAGGGACAGTGCACAGTGGCTACACCTTC
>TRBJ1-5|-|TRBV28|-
CASSLWLGRRQEYSNQPQHF
TGTGCCAGCAGTTTATGGTTGGGCAGGCGCCAAGAGTATAGCAATCAGCCCCAGCATTTT
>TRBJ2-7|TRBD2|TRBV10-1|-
CASSESGTSGNYEQYF
TGCGCCAGCAGTGAGTCCGGGACTAGCGGGAACTACGAGCAGTACTTC
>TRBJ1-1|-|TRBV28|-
CASEGGTEAFF
TGTGCCAGTGAGGGGGGGACTGAAGCTTTCTTT
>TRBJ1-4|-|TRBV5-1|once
CASSFGATNEKLFF
TGCGCCAGCAGCTTCGGGGCAACTAATGAAAAACTGTTTTTT
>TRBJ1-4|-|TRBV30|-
CGHARATNEKLFF
TGTGGCCACGCCAGGGCGACTAATGAAAAACTGTTTTTT
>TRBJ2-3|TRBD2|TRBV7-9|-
CASSLTLAVDDTQYF
TGTGCCAGCAGCTTAACACTAGCGGTAGACGATACGCAGTATTTT
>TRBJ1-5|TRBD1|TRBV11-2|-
CASSADRGGQPQHF
TGTGCCAGCAGCGCAGACAGGGGCGGGCAGCCCCAGCATTTT
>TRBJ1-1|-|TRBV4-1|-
CASSQDSAIRGTEAFF
TGCGCCAGCAGCCAAGATTCCGCAATTAGGGGCACTGAAGCTTTCTTT
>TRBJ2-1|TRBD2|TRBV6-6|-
CASWLGTNYNEQFF
TGTGCCAGCTGGCTGGGGACTAACTACAATGAGCAGTTCTTC
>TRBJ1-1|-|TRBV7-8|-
CASSSHRAGNTEAFF
TGTGCCAGCAGTTCCCACAGGGCCGGAAACACTGAAGCTTTCTTT
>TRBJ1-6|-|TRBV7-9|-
CASSLAKGGEGTPLHF
TGTGCCAGCAGCTTAGCGAAGGGTGGGGAGGGTACACCCCTCCACTTT
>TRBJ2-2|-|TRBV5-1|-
CASTMGAGLTGELFF
TGCGCCAGCACCATGGGCGCGGGTCTTACCGGGGAGCTGTTTTTT
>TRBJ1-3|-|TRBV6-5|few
CASSYTQAASGNTIYF
TGTGCCAGCAGTTACACCCAGGCAGCCTCTGGAAACACCATATATTTT
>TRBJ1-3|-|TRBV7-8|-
CASSFGQLSGNTIYF
TGTGCCAGCAGCTTCGGACAGCTCTCTGGAAACACCATATATTTT
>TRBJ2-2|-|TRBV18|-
CASSPTGTGELFF
TGTGCCAGCTCACCAACAGGGACCGGGGAGCTGTTTTTT
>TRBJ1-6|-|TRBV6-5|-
CASSYILDSPLHF
TGTGCCAGCAGTTACATCTTAGATTCACCCCTCCACTTT
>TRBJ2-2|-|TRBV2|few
CAGRTDSNTGELFF
TGTGCCGGGAGGACGGACTCGAACACCGGGGAGCTGTTTTTT
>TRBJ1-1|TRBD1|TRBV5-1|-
CASSLGQGDGESEAFF
TGCGCCAGCAGCTTGGGACAGGGGGACGGTGAAAGTGAAGCTTTCTTT
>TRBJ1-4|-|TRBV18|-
CASSTTLSGYEKLFF
TGTGCCAGCTCAACCACCCTCTCGGGATATGAAAAACTGTTTTTT